The clone carrying this T cell receptor beta chain was recorded a few times. As yet, its antigen is unknown. The sample comes from a study of cytomegalovirus exposure and HLA in healthy donors. In the study overall: Earlier results showed roughly 120 million unique TCR beta sequences derived from roughly 200 million T cells. Study conclusions and caveats: V segments that were indistinguishable, TRBV6-2 and TRBV6-3 among them, were omitted from analysis. The majority of CMV-associated TCR beta chains were reported as apparently HLA-restricted in a later analysis.

Germline V gene lookup returns CDR1 LNHDA and CDR2 SQIVND (reference sequence). This CDR3 has 18 amino acids. Trimming left V 9 bases short and J 0 bases short, with 26 bases between. Researchers ran the PCR with 60 Vbeta and 13 Jbeta primers. Produced via immunoSEQ multiplex PCR; TCRdb's table is partial and in-frame only. Seen here are roughly 79,000 clones, roughly 72% observed once, and the top ten hold 6.2%. Sample: PBMCs. The receptor's source is a woman aged 50 to 60 in good health and CMV-seropositive. This chain links TRBV19 with TRBJ1-1; D perhaps matches TRBD1 (5 bases). CDR3 region: CASRTSQWNLQMNTEAFF. The DNA of the CDR3 is TGTGCCAGCAGGACATCCCAGTGGAATCTTCAGATGAACACTGAAGCTTTCTTT. Complete variable domain (other parts from reference TRBV19 and TRBJ1-1): DGGITQSPKYLFRKEGQNVTLSCEQNLNHDAMYWYRQDPGQGLRLIYYSQIVNDFQKGDIAEGYSVSREKKESFPLTVTSAQKNPTAFYLCASRTSQWNLQMNTEAFFGQGTRLTVV.